Sequencing of this T cell receptor (beta chain) was carried out in a study of PD-L1 blockade in urothelial cancer. Sequencing was performed with immunoSEQ multiplex PCR; in TCRdb, only in-frame clones are kept and a portion is missing. The data hold more than 55,000 clones, with 75% to 90% observed a single time. This CDR3 has 13 amino acids. V was clipped by 5 bases and J by 5 bases; unmatched bases: 3. Germline V gives CDR1 SGHNT, CDR2 YENEEA. Specified time point: pretreatment peripheral blood. The V and J genes are TRBV11-3 and TRBJ2-1; 7 positions match TRBD1. The sequencing used PBMCs, collected around atezolizumab (anti-PD-L1) treatment. The sequence came from a man between 65 and 85 years old with urothelial cancer. This CDR3 is CASSPGTDNEQFF. The CDR3 DNA reads TGTGCCAGCAGCCCGGGGACAGACAATGAGCAGTTCTTC.